Shown below are 17 T cell receptor beta chains from a single sample sequenced in a study of tumor and adjacent non-tumor tissue in lung cancer. This sample's RNA came from whole unsorted tissue. Three rounds of nested PCR, following a modified ARM-PCR protocol, produced the TCRbeta library. Via MiXCR, TCRdb re-called the multiplex PCR reads, giving one row per CDR3 protein. There are under 250,000 distinct CDR3 sequences in the sample; about 71% occur only once, and approximately 25% lies in the top ten. The sequenced material came from lung tumor tissue. The source is a man aged 60 to 69 with non-small cell lung cancer.

With respect to this clonotype: This CDR3 is missing its conserved last phenylalanine or tryptophan, likely due to a read error. The chain carries TRBV7-9 and TRBJ2-2; tentatively, D is TRBD1 (6 bases). Germline V gene sequence: CDR1 SEHNR, CDR2 FQNEAQ (reference sequence). This CDR3 is 17 amino acids long. Trimming left V 3 bases short and J 0 bases short, with 14 bases between. Here the CDR3 reads CASSFSDRSTNTGELFV. CDR3 sequence (DNA): TGTGCCAGCAGCTTCTCTGACAGGAGCACGAACACCGGGGAGCTGTTTGTT.

CDR3 residues: CASSDDDTNTQYF. The CDR3 DNA sequence: TGTGCCAGCAGTGACGACGATACAAATACGCAGTATTTT. The V gene is TRBV6-4, the J gene TRBJ2-3; D is unresolved. V lost 2 bases and J 7 bases, leaving 10 bases between the germline ends. Per germline, CDR1 MRHNA and CDR2 SNTAGT. CDR3 length equals 13 residues.

This clonotype was seen only once. The germline gene is not matched at one end of the junction; a read error may be the cause. The rearrangement joins TRBV6-1 to TRBJ2-5; D might be TRBD2 (5 bases). The CDR3 contains 14 residues. Germline lookup yields CDR1 MNHNS and CDR2 SASEGT. The CDR3 DNA reads as TGTGCCGGCAGTGAATGGGGAGAAACGGAGACCCAGTACTTC. Protein product: CAGSEWGETETQYF.

This clonotype has a handful of counts. A much larger clone differs by one base, so this may be a read error. V usage is TRBV11-3 and J usage is TRBJ2-2; 8 bases align to TRBD2. Germline-derived CDR1 and CDR2 are SGHNT and YENEEA. This CDR3 region has 16 residues. The CDR3 bases are TGTACCAGCAGCTTACGGGAGGGCCGAGGCACCGGGGAGCTGTTTTTT. This translates into CTSSLREGRGTGELFF.

To note about this clonotype: At one of its ends the junction is not consistent with the germline gene, which may arise from a read error. The chain has TRBV4-2 and TRBJ2-2; D tentatively fits TRBD1 or TRBD2 (6 bases each). The germline gives CDR1 LGHNA, CDR2 YNFKEQ. The CDR3 extends over 18 amino acids. The CDR3: CTSSQGVGGSSNTGELFF. In nucleotides, the CDR3 is TGTACCAGCAGCCAAGGTGTGGGGGGCTCATCTAACACCGGGGAGCTGTTTTTT.

This clonotype was recorded once. Mismatch with germline at one junction end may stem from a read error. This chain links TRBV12-3 or TRBV12-4 with TRBJ1-1, with no clear D. The CDR3 runs 17 residues. The CDR3 loop reads CASSLACRVILNIEAFF. CDR3 nucleotides: TGTGCCAGCAGTTTAGCGTGCCGAGTGATTTTGAACATTGAAGCTTTCTTT.

This clonotype was detected only once. A read error may be the cause here, since a much bigger clone is one base away. The DNA of the CDR3 is TGCGCCAACAGTGGGACGGGAAGGAGTCGGCCAGGGACCCAGTACTTC. Amino acids: CANSGTGRSRPGTQYF. This chain connects TRBV10-2 to TRBJ2-5; TRBD1 or TRBD2 may be the D gene (5 bases each). CDR1 WSHSY and CDR2 SAAADI come from the germline V gene. This CDR3 has 16 residues.

This clonotype was found many times. The V and J genes are TRBV5-6 and TRBJ1-5; D is ambiguous. Germline V gene sequence: CDR1 SGHDT, CDR2 YYEEEE. The CDR3 runs to 13 residues. The V gene lost 4 bases and the J gene lost 3 bases, with 8 bases spanning the gap. The DNA of the CDR3 is TGTGCCAGCAGCCCCGGCGTCAATCAGCCCCAGCATTTT. It translates to CASSPGVNQPQHF. Full variable domain (rest looked up from reference TRBV5-6 and TRBJ1-5): DAGVTQSPTHLIKTRGQQVTLRCSPKSGHDTVSWYQQALGQGPQFIFQYYEEEERQRGNFPDRFSGHQFPNYSSELNVNALLLGDSALYLCASSPGVNQPQHFGDGTRLSIL.

This clonotype was counted a single time. This may be a read error: a much more frequent sequence differs by one nucleotide. The chain uses TRBV12-3 or TRBV12-4 and TRBJ2-3, with D perhaps being TRBD1 or TRBD2 (5 bases each). This CDR3 contains 13 residues. The CDR3 region is CASTRDLINTRYF. The DNA for the CDR3 is TGTGCCAGCACCAGGGACCTCATAAATACGCGGTATTTT.

As to this clonotype: This CDR3 is missing its conserved last phenylalanine or tryptophan, likely due to a read error. The gene calls are TRBV28 and TRBJ1-2; 9 positions match TRBD1. Germline-derived CDR1 and CDR2 are MDHEN and SYDVKM. The V and J ends lost 4 bases and 8 bases, in that order; junction bases with no gene match: 11. The CDR3 has 15 residues. The CDR3 here is CASSSAAQGAWGYTL. CDR3 sequence (DNA): TGTGCCAGCAGTTCCGCCGCACAGGGGGCCTGGGGCTACACCTTA.

Concerning this clonotype: Because the CDR3 is missing its conserved closing phenylalanine or tryptophan, this is likely a read error. The DNA is omitted, as the CDR3 cannot be located on it reliably, and the CDR3 follows TCRdb's listing. V gene TRBV20-1 combines with J gene TRBJ2-7; TRBD2 was called by the table and not checked on the DNA. Germline CDR1 is DFQATT and CDR2 is SNEGSKA (reference sequence). The CDR3 totals 18 residues, both ends included. CDR3 loop: CNARGLALAGASSYEQYL.

The rearrangement joins TRBV12-3 or TRBV12-4 to TRBJ2-5; 7 bases line up with TRBD2. This CDR3 contains 16 residues. After removal of 2 bases from V and 5 bases from J, the junction contained 11 bases not matched to a gene. The CDR3 reads CASSLYRLAGVETQYF. In DNA, the CDR3 is TGTGCCAGCAGTTTATATCGTCTTGCGGGGGTGGAGACCCAGTACTTC.

Note on this clonotype: The junction does not match germline at one end; this may be a read error. This chain uses TRBV4-2 with TRBJ1-1, with a weak D call TRBD1 (5 bases). Germline values: CDR1 LGHNA, CDR2 YNFKEQ. The CDR3 covers 15 residues. The CDR3 nucleotides read TGTACCAGCAGCCAAGAGGTCAGGCGGGGACTGTTGGCTTTCTTT. Encoded protein: CTSSQEVRRGLLAFF.

For this clonotype: The junction departs from the called germline gene at one end, perhaps through a read error. The chain couples TRBV4-1 to TRBJ1-5, with D maybe TRBD1 (5 bases). Germline V CDR1 and CDR2: MGHRA, YSYEKL. This CDR3 is 15 amino acids long. The DNA of the CDR3 is TGCGCCAGCATCCAAGGGGAGGGTGTTAATCAGCCCCAGCATTTT. Protein product: CASIQGEGVNQPQHF.

In regard to this clonotype: One end of the junction fails to match germline, which may point to a read error. The DNA for the CDR3 is TGTGCCAGCATTAGGGCGGGCCTCACAGATACACAGTATTTT. Its translation is CASIRAGLTDTQYF. This chain connects TRBV11-3 to TRBJ2-3; perhaps TRBD2 as D (5 bases). The CDR3 sequence is 14 residues long. Germline V lookup: CDR1 SGHNT, CDR2 YENEEA. The full variable domain, rest sourced from reference TRBV11-3 and TRBJ2-3, is EAGVVQSPRYKIIEKKQPVAFWCNPISGHNTLYWYLQNLGQGPELLIRYENEEAVDDSQLPKDRFSAERLKGVDSTLKIQPAELGDSAVYLCASIRAGLTDTQYFGPGTRLTVL.

Of note for this clonotype: A read error may account for a junction end that differs from germline. The CDR3 region is CAIRPGGNTGEPFF. In DNA, the CDR3 is TGTGCCATCCGTCCCGGAGGCAACACCGGGGAGCCGTTTTTT. V usage is TRBV12-3 or TRBV12-4 and J usage is TRBJ2-2, with a weak D call TRBD2 (5 bases). The CDR3 has 14 amino acids.

This chain links TRBV7-8 with TRBJ2-5; no clear D. The V and J ends lost 3 bases and 3 bases respectively, with 8 bases between them. The CDR3 runs 13 residues. Per germline, CDR1 SGHVS and CDR2 FQNEAQ. CDR3 DNA: TGTGCCAGCAGCTTTGTATACAAAGAGACCCAGTACTTC. Protein sequence: CASSFVYKETQYF. The whole variable domain, filled in from reference TRBV7-8 and TRBJ2-5, reads GAGVSQSPRYKVAKRGQDVALRCDPISGHVSLFWYQQALGQGPEFLTYFQNEAQLDKSGLPSDRFFAERPEGSVSTLKIQRTQQEDSAVYLCASSFVYKETQYFGPGTRLLVL.